The sequence of this TCR beta chain was determined in a study of CD8 T cells in ankylosing spondylitis. Study observations and caveats: A motif in TCR beta, a set of 8 or 9 highly homologous variants, appeared characteristic of ankylosing spondylitis blood.

MiXCR, applied by TCRdb to the 5' RACE reads, yields one record per CDR3 protein. The table lists just under 550,000 distinct CDR3 sequences, over 9.5% of them singletons. As for this clonotype: Its antigen remains unknown. A junction end diverges from the germline sequence, so it may reflect a read error.

Germline V CDR1 and CDR2: DFQATT, SNEGSKA (reference sequence). The CDR3 sequence is 12 residues long. The sample was blood, either unsorted or a sorted T cell fraction (not recorded which). This chain connects TRBV20-1 to TRBJ1-1; maybe TRBD1 (5 bases). The clonotype comes from a male donor with ankylosing spondylitis. As DNA, the CDR3 is TGCAGTGCTGGAGACAGGAACACTGAAGCTTTCTTT. Amino acids: CSAGDRNTEAFF.